What follows are 13 T cell receptor beta chains derived from one specimen sequenced in a study of blood T cell repertoires in COVID-19. Profiling relied on immunoSEQ multiplex PCR, and the TCRdb table lists in-frame clones only, not all of them. This sample has roughly 150,000 clones, with 80% to 85% found just once. The sequenced material came from peripheral blood. These receptor sequences come from a human donor in a cohort sampled during active COVID-19.

The rearrangement links TRBV12-5 to TRBJ2-5; 7 bases agree with TRBD1. Germline lookup yields CDR1 LGHNT and CDR2 FRNRAP. V lost 6 bases, J lost 3 bases, and 7 bases stayed unmatched. The CDR3 is 14 residues long. CDR3 residues: CASGRWTGEETQYF. CDR3 coding DNA: TGTGCTAGTGGCAGGTGGACAGGTGAAGAGACCCAGTACTTC.

This clone was seen a single time. The CDR3 protein is CASSFMGQGHGYTF. DNA of the CDR3: TGTGCCAGCAGTTTCATGGGACAGGGTCATGGCTACACCTTC. This rearrangement joins TRBV25-1 to TRBJ1-2; 9 bases agree with TRBD1. V dropped 5 bases and J dropped 6; count of bases not matched to a gene: 7. Looked up from germline, CDR1 is MGHDK and CDR2 is SYGVNS. This CDR3 region has 14 residues.

This rearrangement joins TRBV27 to TRBJ1-1, with no clear D. The CDR3 has 15 residues. Trimming removed 1 base at V and 0 bases at J, with 9 bases between. Germline V gene sequence: CDR1 MNHEY, CDR2 SMNVEV (reference sequence). CDR3 bases: TGTGCCAGCAGTTTATACGGCAGGATGAACACTGAAGCTTTCTTT. Its translation: CASSLYGRMNTEAFF.

The chain is built from TRBV7-8 and TRBJ1-1, with 10 bases that match TRBD1. CDR1 and CDR2 from the germline V gene are SGHVS and FQNEAQ. This CDR3 has 15 amino acids. The junction had 2 bases not matched to a gene; V was cut back by 0 bases and J by 4 bases. CDR3 DNA sequence: TGTGCCAGCAGCTTAGCCGGGACAGGGGCCACTGAAGCTTTCTTT. Its translation: CASSLAGTGATEAFF.

This rearrangement joins TRBV29-1 to TRBJ1-1; D is ambiguous. Germline V gene sequence: CDR1 SQVTM, CDR2 ANQGSEA. The V and J ends lost 6 bases and 4 bases respectively, with 12 bases between them. This CDR3 region has 12 residues. This CDR3 reads CSVLTTSTEAFF. Written as DNA, the CDR3 is TGCAGCGTGCTGACAACCTCCACTGAAGCTTTCTTT.

The V gene is TRBV3-1 (or the pseudogene TRBV3-2), the J gene TRBJ2-5; maybe TRBD1 (6 bases). CDR1 is LGHDT, CDR2 YNNKEL, per germline (reference sequence). The CDR3 totals 16 residues. The V end lost 5 bases, the J end lost 5 bases, and 21 bases lay between the germline ends. This CDR3 is CASSSGDKGSWETQYF. The CDR3 DNA reads TGTGCCAGCAGCTCAGGGGACAAGGGAAGTTGGGAGACCCAGTACTTC.

This chain uses TRBV19 with TRBJ2-3; the D gene is possibly TRBD1 (6 bases). CDR3 length equals 16 residues. The germline V and J ends were trimmed by 1 base and 0 bases, with 11 bases remaining between them. The germline gives CDR1 LNHDA, CDR2 SQIVND (reference sequence). The CDR3 reads CASSIGTAPSTDTQYF. In DNA, the CDR3 is TGTGCCAGTAGTATAGGGACAGCTCCGAGCACAGATACGCAGTATTTT.

V and J are TRBV11-2 and TRBJ2-1; 11 positions match TRBD2. The germline V gene has CDR1 SGHAT and CDR2 FQNNGV. The J segment lost 3 bases and the V segment lost 5 bases, leaving 3 bases of the junction unmatched. This CDR3 has 15 residues. The CDR3, as DNA: TGTGCCAGCAGCCTAGGGACTAGCGGCTACAATGAGCAGTTCTTC. Translation gives CASSLGTSGYNEQFF.

V gene TRBV5-1 combines with J gene TRBJ1-5; D remains ambiguous. The CDR3 is made up of 14 amino acids. Germline V gene sequence: CDR1 SGHRS, CDR2 YFSETQ. V was clipped by 4 bases and J by 2 bases, with 10 bases between them. CDR3 in amino acids: CASSPRGGNQPQHF. In DNA form, the CDR3 reads TGCGCCAGCAGCCCTCGGGGAGGCAATCAGCCCCAGCATTTT.

V usage is TRBV6-6 and J usage is TRBJ2-7; a weak D match, TRBD2 (5 bases). In germline, CDR1 is MNHNY, CDR2 SVGAGI (reference sequence). The CDR3 is 15 residues long. V was cut by 2 bases and J by 1 base, with 12 bases left in between. CDR3 amino acids: CASSYTGVTSYEQYF. In DNA form, the CDR3 reads TGTGCCAGCAGTTACACCGGGGTCACATCCTACGAGCAGTACTTC.

The V gene is TRBV29-1, the J gene TRBJ1-1; D remains ambiguous. The CDR3 runs to 12 residues. V lost 2 bases to trimming and J lost 8 bases, with 12 bases between them. The germline V gene has CDR1 SQVTM and CDR2 ANQGSEA. This chain's CDR3 is CSVEYTETEAFF. As DNA, the CDR3 is TGCAGCGTTGAATATACAGAAACAGAAGCTTTCTTT.

The chain carries TRBV5-1 and TRBJ1-3, with D unresolved. Germline CDR1 reads SGHRS; CDR2 reads YFSETQ. CDR3 size: 15 residues. Between the trimmed V and J ends, which lost 5 bases and 3 bases, there was a span of 15 bases. CDR3 sequence (DNA): TGCGCCAGCAGTCCTTCCGAGGGTGGTGGAAACACCATATATTTT. Translation gives CASSPSEGGGNTIYF.

The chain recombines TRBV4-1 with TRBJ1-3; TRBD1 might be the D (6 bases). Germline V gene lookup returns CDR1 MGHRA and CDR2 YSYEKL. This CDR3 is built from 14 residues. Trimming pared 0 bases from V and 9 bases from J, leaving 12 bases between. As DNA, the CDR3 is TGCGCCAGCAGCCAAGAAGAGGGGGGGACCACCATATATTTT. It translates to CASSQEEGGTTIYF.